This T cell receptor beta chain was sequenced in a study of cytomegalovirus exposure and HLA in healthy donors. Notes on the study in general: The investigators catalogued 180 or so TCR beta chains as cytomegalovirus-associated. Reported results showed that the classifier diagnosed cytomegalovirus status with high specificity and sensitivity. Rare sequences made up most TCRs, while some public TCRs were found in many donors.

This table comes from immunoSEQ multiplex PCR, and its TCRdb copy is limited to in-frame clones, with some not included. The sample has 80,000 or so clones, roughly 96% seen once. The donors were part of the validation cohort of roughly 130 subjects. That cohort was separate from the first cohort, which comprised several hundred subjects. Worth noting for this clone: The antigen remains unidentified.

CDR3 length: 14 amino acids. In germline, CDR1 is SGHRS, CDR2 YFSETQ. The V segment lost 5 bases and the J segment 5 bases; nucleotides outside the gene matches: 3. This clonotype originated in a woman aged 18-30 years in good health and CMV-seronegative. V is TRBV5-1 and J is TRBJ2-2; 10 bases match TRBD1. The specimen was PBMCs. CDR3 in amino acids: CASSRDRGTGELFF. The DNA of the CDR3 is TGCGCCAGCAGTCGGGACAGGGGAACCGGGGAGCTGTTTTTT. Combining the CDR3 with reference TRBV5-1 and TRBJ2-2 gives the whole variable domain KAGVTQTPRYLIKTRGQQVTLSCSPISGHRSVSWYQQTPGQGLQFLFEYFSETQRNKGNFPGRFSGRQFSNSRSEMNVSTLELGDSALYLCASSRDRGTGELFFGEGSRLTVL.